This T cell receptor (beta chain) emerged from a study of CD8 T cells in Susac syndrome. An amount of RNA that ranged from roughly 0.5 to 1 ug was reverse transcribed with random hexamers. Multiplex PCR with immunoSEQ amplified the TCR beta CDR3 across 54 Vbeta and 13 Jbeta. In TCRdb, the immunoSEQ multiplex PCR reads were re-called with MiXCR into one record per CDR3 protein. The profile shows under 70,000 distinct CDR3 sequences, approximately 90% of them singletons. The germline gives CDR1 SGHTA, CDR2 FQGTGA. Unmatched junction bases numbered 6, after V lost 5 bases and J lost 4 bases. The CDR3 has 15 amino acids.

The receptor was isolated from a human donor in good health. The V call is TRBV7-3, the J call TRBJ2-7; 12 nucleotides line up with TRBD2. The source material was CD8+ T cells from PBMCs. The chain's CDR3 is CASSPQGTSGYEQYF. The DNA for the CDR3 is TGTGCCAGCAGCCCTCAAGGGACTAGCGGGTACGAGCAGTACTTC.